The next 28 T cell receptor beta chains were all read from a single sample in a study of T-cell memory formation after mild COVID-19. TCRdb re-called the 5' RACE reads with MiXCR, one entry per CDR3 protein. The sample holds approximately 340,000 distinct CDR3 sequences; more than 15% are singletons and the top ten take more than 20%. Sequencing input: PBMCs or a T cell subset sorted from them (not recorded which). All receptors derive from a man aged 18-30 years who had mild COVID-19 (a few samples of this study predate the infection). Cell type and time point are not known.

V usage is TRBV7-2 and J usage is TRBJ2-1, with 8 nucleotides matching TRBD2. The J segment lost 4 bases and the V segment lost 1 base, leaving 3 bases of the junction unmatched. This CDR3 has 15 residues. Germline V CDR1 and CDR2: SGHTA, FQGNSA. The CDR3: CASSLGGGTYNEQFF. Here the CDR3 DNA reads TGTGCCAGCAGCTTAGGCGGGGGGACATACAATGAGCAGTTCTTC. Complete variable domain (other parts from reference TRBV7-2 and TRBJ2-1): GAGVSQSPSNKVTEKGKDVELRCDPISGHTALYWYRQSLGQGLEFLIYFQGNSAPDKSGLPSDRFSAERTGGSVSTLTIQRTQQEDSAVYLCASSLGGGTYNEQFFGPGTRLTVL.

The rearrangement joins TRBV29-1 to TRBJ1-1, with D unresolved. This CDR3 comprises 11 residues. Germline CDR1 is SQVTM and CDR2 is ANQGSEA. V dropped 6 bases and J dropped 3 bases, with 8 bases sitting between them. Here the CDR3 reads CSVSLDTEAFF. CDR3 nucleotides: TGCAGCGTCTCACTTGACACTGAAGCTTTCTTT.

The chain uses TRBV18 and TRBJ2-3, with D possibly matching TRBD1 (5 bases). V gave up 3 bases and J gave up 0 bases, with 7 bases separating them. This CDR3 comprises 14 residues. CDR1 and CDR2 (germline): KGHSH, LQKENI. The CDR3 is CASSPRQSTDTQYF. CDR3 nucleotide sequence: TGTGCCAGCTCACCGAGACAGAGCACAGATACGCAGTATTTT.

This clonotype was counted between two and nine times. The chain has TRBV5-1 and TRBJ1-1; 7 bases align to TRBD1. The CDR3 contains 15 residues. Germline V gene data show CDR1 as SGHRS and CDR2 as YFSETQ. The junction had 5 bases not matched to a gene; V was cut back by 0 bases and J by 3 bases. CDR3 in amino acids: CASSLATQGYTEAFF. CDR3 coding DNA: TGCGCCAGCAGCTTGGCCACACAGGGGTACACTGAAGCTTTCTTT.

The chain is built from TRBV5-1 and TRBJ1-1, with D hard to call. Trimming removed 4 bases from V and 0 bases from J, with 19 bases in between. The CDR3 is made up of 17 amino acids. From germline, CDR1 is SGHRS and CDR2 YFSETQ. The CDR3 region is CASSAELVPSMNTEAFF. As DNA, the CDR3 is TGCGCCAGCAGCGCCGAACTCGTGCCGAGTATGAACACTGAAGCTTTCTTT.

This clonotype has more than one count but fewer than ten. The V call is TRBV5-1, the J call TRBJ1-1; 7 bases line up with TRBD1. Per germline, CDR1 SGHRS and CDR2 YFSETQ. The trim removed 4 bases at V and 0 bases at J, leaving 6 bases unmatched. This CDR3 has 15 amino acids. This chain's CDR3 is CASSVDRVVNTEAFF. CDR3 DNA sequence: TGCGCCAGCAGCGTAGACAGGGTGGTGAACACTGAAGCTTTCTTT.

The chain joins TRBV7-2 to TRBJ2-3; TRBD2 matches at 8 bases. CDR3 length: 15 amino acids. After removal of 4 bases from V and 6 bases from J, the junction contained 9 bases not matched to a gene. Per the germline V gene, CDR1 is SGHTA and CDR2 is FQGNSA. The CDR3 bases are TGTGCCAGCAGCTCCAGGACTAGCAGTAGGGATACGCAGTATTTT. It translates to CASSSRTSSRDTQYF.

The chain couples TRBV3-1 to TRBJ2-1, with TRBD2 identical over 9 bases. The trim removed 6 bases at V and 6 bases at J, leaving 3 bases unmatched. The CDR3 sequence is 13 residues long. CDR1 and CDR2 from the germline V gene are LGHDT and YNNKEL (reference sequence). The DNA of the CDR3 is TGTGCCAGCAGAAGTAGCGGGGGCAATGAGCAGTTCTTC. It encodes CASRSSGGNEQFF.

This chain uses TRBV19 with TRBJ1-1, with unresolved D. The CDR3 sequence is 13 residues long. Trimming stripped 7 bases from V and 0 bases from J, with 9 bases between. Germline CDR1 reads LNHDA; CDR2 reads SQIVND (reference sequence). The DNA for the CDR3 is TGTGCCAGTACGACGGGCTTGAACACTGAAGCTTTCTTT. Translating gives CASTTGLNTEAFF.

This clonotype was seen only a few times. The chain combines TRBV4-1 with TRBJ2-1; 8 bases match TRBD1. Trimming took 0 bases from V and 9 from J; bases not matched to a gene: 7. CDR3 length: 15 amino acids. The germline V gene encodes CDR1 MGHRA and CDR2 YSYEKL. The CDR3, as DNA: TGCGCCAGCAGCCAAGACGAGGACAGGGTGGTTGAGCAGTTCTTC. Its translation is CASSQDEDRVVEQFF.

This clonotype was counted between two and nine times. The chain combines TRBV6-5 with TRBJ2-5; D gene unclear. The V gene lost 2 bases and the J gene lost 2 bases, with 12 bases spanning the gap. Germline values: CDR1 MNHEY, CDR2 SVGAGI. This CDR3 spans 15 amino acids. The CDR3 here is CASSYGTARQETQYF. Written as DNA, the CDR3 is TGTGCCAGCAGTTACGGAACAGCCAGACAAGAGACCCAGTACTTC.

This clonotype occurred many times. The chain is built from TRBV15 and TRBJ2-5; D ambiguous. The CDR3 length is 15 residues. Germline V gene sequence: CDR1 LNHNV, CDR2 YYDKDF (reference sequence). V dropped 5 bases and J dropped 5 bases, with 18 bases sitting between them. The CDR3 sequence is CATSGPLVIGETQYF. CDR3 nucleotide sequence: TGTGCCACCAGCGGCCCTTTGGTTATCGGTGAGACCCAGTACTTC. The full variable domain, in which reference TRBV15 and TRBJ2-5 provide the parts outside the CDR3, is DAMVIQNPRYQVTQFGKPVTLSCSQTLNHNVMYWYQQKSSQAPKLLFHYYDKDFNNEADTPDNFQSRRPNTSFCFLDIRSPGLGDTAMYLCATSGPLVIGETQYFGPGTRLLVL.

This clonotype was seen a single time. The chain is built from TRBV6-4 and TRBJ1-5; D is unresolved. CDR1 is MRHNA, CDR2 SNTAGT, per germline. The CDR3 is made up of 11 amino acids. Trimming shortened V by 8 bases and J by 7 bases, and 9 bases separated the two germline ends. This chain's CDR3 is CASLLSQPQHF. The CDR3 nucleotides are TGTGCCAGCCTCCTTAGCCAGCCCCAGCATTTT.

The chain has TRBV2 and TRBJ1-2; possibly TRBD1 for D (5 bases). CDR3 length: 14 residues. With 2 bases removed from V and 5 bases from J, the gap between germline ends came to 12 bases. Germline CDR1 reads SNHLY; CDR2 reads FYNNEI. The CDR3 coding sequence is TGTGCCAGCAGTGAATCCTTGGGGGGATATGGCTACACCTTC. It encodes CASSESLGGYGYTF.

This clonotype was picked up many times. The V gene is TRBV7-9, the J gene TRBJ2-2; D gene unclear. CDR3 length: 17 amino acids. CDR1 and CDR2 (germline): SEHNR, FQNEAQ (reference sequence). V lost 1 base to trimming and J lost 4 bases, with 16 bases between them. CDR3 amino acids: CASSLGLEVLTTGELFF. The CDR3 DNA is TGTGCCAGCAGCTTAGGACTTGAGGTTCTTACCACCGGGGAGCTGTTTTTT.

The chain couples TRBV5-4 to TRBJ1-2, with 12 bases that match TRBD1. J lost 7 bases, V lost 3 bases, and 4 bases had no gene match. The germline CDR1 and CDR2 sequences are SGHNT and YYREEE (reference sequence). The CDR3 spans 14 residues. Here the CDR3 reads CASSWDRGLGGYTF. The CDR3 DNA is TGTGCCAGCAGCTGGGACAGGGGGCTTGGTGGCTACACCTTC.

This clonotype has a handful of counts. The chain joins TRBV6-4 to TRBJ2-7, with 7 bases lining up with TRBD1. Trimming at V came to 5 bases and at J to 2 bases, leaving 9 bases not matched to a gene. CDR3 size: 15 residues. Germline V gene sequence: CDR1 MRHNA, CDR2 SNTAGT. The CDR3 sequence is CASSPSTGWTYEQYF. CDR3 DNA sequence: TGTGCCAGCAGTCCCTCGACAGGGTGGACCTACGAGCAGTACTTC.

This clonotype was seen only a few times. V usage is TRBV3-1 and J usage is TRBJ2-7; D tentatively fits TRBD1 or TRBD2 (6 bases each). Germline assignment: CDR1 LGHDT and CDR2 YNNKEL (reference sequence). This CDR3 has 14 residues. Trimming removed 0 bases from V and 3 bases from J, with 9 bases in between. As DNA, the CDR3 is TGTGCCAGCAGCCAAGATCGGGGGCTCTACGAGCAGTACGTC. It is translated as CASSQDRGLYEQYV.

This clonotype was recorded at least ten times. The chain links TRBV2 to TRBJ2-2; TRBD2 might be the D (7 bases). The CDR3 covers 14 residues. V was cut by 9 bases and J by 5 bases, with 16 bases left in between. Germline values: CDR1 SNHLY, CDR2 FYNNEI. DNA for the CDR3: TGTGCCAGGGAAGGGGGGGTGAAGACCGGGGAGCTGTTTTTT. Its translation is CAREGGVKTGELFF.

This clonotype has at least ten counts. This chain connects TRBV18 to TRBJ2-2; D ambiguous. The V gene lost 6 bases and the J gene lost 3 bases, with 11 bases spanning the gap. From germline, CDR1 is KGHSH and CDR2 LQKENI. The CDR3 consists of 14 residues. The CDR3 sequence is CASSETLYTGELFF. In nucleotides, the CDR3 is TGTGCCAGCTCCGAGACACTTTACACCGGGGAGCTGTTTTTT.

The rearrangement uses TRBV20-1 and TRBJ2-5; D call uncertain. This CDR3 region has 15 residues. The V end lost 4 bases, the J end lost 0 bases, and 15 bases lay between the germline ends. Germline CDR1 is DFQATT and CDR2 is SNEGSKA (reference sequence). The CDR3 sequence: CSAKGPALNQETQYF. The CDR3, as DNA: TGCAGTGCTAAAGGCCCGGCGCTGAACCAAGAGACCCAGTACTTC.

This clonotype came up a few times. This rearrangement joins TRBV7-3 to TRBJ2-7; perhaps TRBD2 as D (6 bases). This CDR3 has 15 amino acids. Germline V CDR1 and CDR2: SGHTA, FQGTGA. With 1 base removed from V and 0 bases from J, the gap between germline ends came to 10 bases. Here the CDR3 DNA reads TGTGCCAGCAGCTTAAGGCGGGGCAGCTCCTACGAGCAGTACTTC. Its translation: CASSLRRGSSYEQYF.

The rearrangement links TRBV12-3 or TRBV12-4 to TRBJ1-6; a weak D match, TRBD1 (5 bases). This CDR3 has 14 residues. Trimming removed 3 bases at V and 8 bases at J, with 11 bases between. Here the CDR3 DNA reads TGTGCCAGCAGTTTGAGGGTGGGGGATTCACCCCTCCACTTT. This gives the protein CASSLRVGDSPLHF.

The chain couples TRBV7-2 to TRBJ2-3; the match to TRBD1 covers 7 bases. After removal of 4 bases from V and 2 bases from J, the junction contained 6 bases not matched to a gene. Germline lookup yields CDR1 SGHTA and CDR2 FQGNSA. This CDR3 region has 15 residues. The CDR3 nucleotides are TGTGCCAGCAGCTCCCGGACAGGCCTCACAGATACGCAGTATTTT. Its translation is CASSSRTGLTDTQYF.

This clonotype was observed many times. The chain carries TRBV20-1 and TRBJ1-3, with 9 bases lining up with TRBD1. V was pared by 5 bases and J by 4 bases, with 6 bases of the junction left unmatched. Germline CDR1 is DFQATT and CDR2 is SNEGSKA (reference sequence). The CDR3 runs to 14 residues. The CDR3 region is CSAQQGAGGNTIYF. CDR3 in DNA: TGCAGTGCTCAACAGGGGGCAGGAGGAAACACCATATATTTT.

The chain carries TRBV4-1 and TRBJ2-1; D may be TRBD1 (6 bases). V gave up 3 bases and J gave up 6 bases, with 9 bases separating them. Germline V CDR1 and CDR2: MGHRA, YSYEKL. This CDR3 contains 13 residues. CDR3 DNA: TGCGCCAGCAGCCAGACGACAGGCAATGAGCAGTTCTTC. It yields the protein CASSQTTGNEQFF.

The rearrangement joins TRBV2 to TRBJ1-5; no clear D. From germline, CDR1 is SNHLY and CDR2 FYNNEI. The V and J ends lost 7 bases and 7 bases respectively, with 11 bases between them. There are 12 residues in the CDR3. The DNA for the CDR3 is TGTGCCAGCACCGTCGGCGCCCAGCCCCAGCATTTT. Amino acids: CASTVGAQPQHF.

V usage is TRBV12-3 or TRBV12-4 and J usage is TRBJ2-2, with D perhaps TRBD1 (6 bases). This CDR3 spans 12 amino acids. The V gene lost 6 bases and the J gene lost 6 bases, with 8 bases spanning the gap. In DNA form, the CDR3 reads TGTGCCAGCAGCAACAGGGCCGGGGAGCTGTTTTTT. Its translation: CASSNRAGELFF.